This T cell receptor (beta chain) comes out of a study of blood T cell repertoires in COVID-19. Study-wide background: The samples span acute and convalescent COVID-19 from the United States, Italy and Spain.

Per the original data handling: Reference gene primer amplification gave nucleated cell count estimates. The method was immunoSEQ multiplex PCR; TCRdb's version includes in-frame clones alone and lacks a portion of them. The DNA gave D and trimming, while V, J and clone size come from that table. Counted here are some 70,000 clones, approximately 79% occurring once; the ten biggest clones make up approximately 10%. The sequencing input was peripheral blood. The clonotype originates from a woman aged 50 to 65 with acute or convalescent COVID-19.

The CDR3 bases are TGTGCCAGCAAACAGGGTCATAGTTCCTACGAGCAGTACTTC. Protein sequence: CASKQGHSSYEQYF. The chain recombines TRBV6-5 with TRBJ2-7; D is possibly TRBD1 (6 bases). Trimming removed 7 bases at V and 1 base at J, with 14 bases between. This CDR3 has 14 amino acids. Germline V gene lookup returns CDR1 MNHEY and CDR2 SVGAGI.